A single sample is the source of the 14 T cell receptor beta chains below, sequenced in a study of cytotoxic CD8 clonotypes in ibrutinib-treated CLL. Assay used: immunoSEQ multiplex PCR; TCRdb lists only in-frame clones, some missing. In the table there are some 120,000 clones, 80% to 85% of which are singletons. The sample consisted of PBMCs, taken after 24 months of ibrutinib treatment. These receptor sequences come from a human donor with chronic lymphocytic leukemia.

The genes are TRBV5-1 and TRBJ2-7, with TRBD2 matching over 10 bases. The CDR3 runs 17 residues. The V gene's germline CDR1 is SGHRS and CDR2 YFSETQ. V lost 2 bases to trimming and J lost 0 bases; unmatched junction nucleotides: 8. As DNA, the CDR3 is TGCGCCAGCAGCTTAAGCAGTGGACTAGCGGACTCCTACGAGCAGTACTTC. Protein sequence: CASSLSSGLADSYEQYF. Full variable domain (outside the CDR3, taken from reference TRBV5-1 and TRBJ2-7): KAGVTQTPRYLIKTRGQQVTLSCSPISGHRSVSWYQQTPGQGLQFLFEYFSETQRNKGNFPGRFSGRQFSNSRSEMNVSTLELGDSALYLCASSLSSGLADSYEQYFGPGTRLTVT.

This clone was picked up one time. Here the CDR3 reads CASAEAGSYNEQFF. The CDR3 DNA reads TGTGCCAGCGCGGAGGCAGGCTCCTACAATGAGCAGTTCTTC. The chain carries TRBV25-1 and TRBJ2-1; D is possibly TRBD2 (5 bases). The ends were cut back, 8 bases at V and 0 bases at J, with 11 bases in the middle. The CDR3 is 14 residues long. CDR1 and CDR2 from the germline V gene are MGHDK and SYGVNS.

This chain joins TRBV7-2 and TRBJ2-5; TRBD2 matches 8 bases. J was trimmed by 8 bases and V by 5 bases; bases with no gene match: 13. CDR1 and CDR2 from the germline V gene are SGHTA and FQGNSA. The CDR3 sequence is 15 residues long. For the CDR3, the DNA is TGTGCCAGCAGCCAAGCCATAGCGGGGACCGAAACCCAGTACTTC. Translation gives CASSQAIAGTETQYF.

The chain couples TRBV18 to TRBJ1-1, with TRBD1 as a possible D gene (5 bases). This CDR3 is 14 amino acids long. The V end was cut by 3 bases, the J end by 4 bases, with 12 bases between. Germline CDR1 KGHSH, CDR2 LQKENI. The CDR3 spells CASSPGPGGTEAFF. Written as DNA, the CDR3 is TGTGCCAGCTCACCGGGGCCAGGAGGCACTGAAGCTTTCTTT.

The chain employs TRBV30 and TRBJ2-7; 10 nucleotides agree with TRBD1. The CDR3 loop spans 16 amino acids. Losses at the gene ends were 2 bases for V and 4 bases for J; bases not matched to a gene: 11. The germline gives CDR1 GTSNPN, CDR2 SVGIG (reference sequence). The CDR3 nucleotides read TGTGCCTGGAGTAAACCAGGGACAGGGGCCAGGTACGAGCAGTACTTC. Its protein is CAWSKPGTGARYEQYF.

The chain links TRBV7-3 to TRBJ2-1; D might be TRBD2 (6 bases). This CDR3 spans 13 amino acids. From germline, CDR1 is SGHTA and CDR2 FQGTGA. V gave up 5 bases and J gave up 3 bases, with 8 bases separating them. The CDR3 sequence is CASSRGSYNEQFF. The CDR3 bases are TGTGCCAGCAGCCGGGGGAGCTACAATGAGCAGTTCTTC.

The V and J genes are TRBV4-3 and TRBJ2-7; a possible D gene is TRBD2 (6 bases). V lost 0 bases to trimming and J lost 4 bases, with 16 bases between them. Germline V lookup: CDR1 LGHNA, CDR2 YSLEER. This CDR3 is 16 amino acids long. The CDR3 loop is CASSQDWRSSDYEQYF. The CDR3 nucleotides read TGCGCCAGCAGCCAAGATTGGCGGTCTAGCGATTACGAGCAGTACTTC.

J is TRBJ2-7 and V is TRBV7-2; D is unclear. The V gene's germline CDR1 is SGHTA and CDR2 FQGNSA. CDR3 length: 12 residues. Trimming pared 5 bases from V and 0 bases from J, leaving 5 bases between. CDR3 sequence (DNA): TGTGCCAGCAGCCGAAGCTCCTACGAGCAGTACTTC. This translates into CASSRSSYEQYF.

This sequence joins TRBV27 and TRBJ1-3, with no clear D. The length of the CDR3 is 15 residues. Between the trimmed V and J ends, which lost 2 bases and 0 bases, there was a span of 8 bases. Germline assignment: CDR1 MNHEY and CDR2 SMNVEV (reference sequence). The CDR3 nucleotides are TGTGCCAGCAGTTTAGTGGGCTTCTCTGGAAACACCATATATTTT. Translating it yields CASSLVGFSGNTIYF.

The CDR3 DNA sequence: TGTGCCAGCAAGTCCCAGGGAGGGGGCTACGAGCAGTACTTC. It codes for CASKSQGGGYEQYF. V is TRBV6-1 and J is TRBJ2-7, with D possibly being TRBD2 (7 bases). The CDR3 totals 14 residues. The V end was cut by 7 bases, the J end by 3 bases, with 16 bases between. Germline V CDR1 and CDR2: MNHNS, SASEGT.

The chain recombines TRBV5-1 with TRBJ2-5; maybe TRBD1 (6 bases). The J call is doubtful: the DNA matches TRBJ2-7 better. This CDR3 is 14 amino acids long. Looked up from germline, CDR1 is SGHRS and CDR2 is YFSETQ. The CDR3 reads CASSSLGHSYEQYF. CDR3 coding DNA: TGCGCCAGCAGCTCCCTGGGACACTCCTACGAGCAGTACTTC.

The chain uses TRBV18 and TRBJ2-3; D gene unclear. Germline CDR1 and CDR2: KGHSH and LQKENI. This CDR3 region has 15 residues. Between the trimmed V and J ends, which lost 2 bases and 5 bases, there was a span of 14 bases. For the CDR3, the DNA is TGTGCCAGCTCACCATTGCCTGCCCATCGAGATACGCAGTATTTT. It is translated as CASSPLPAHRDTQYF.

The chain joins TRBV2 to TRBJ1-3; no definite D call. CDR1 and CDR2 from the germline V gene are SNHLY and FYNNEI. This CDR3 has 13 amino acids. Trimming shortened V by 7 bases and J by 2 bases, and 9 bases separated the two germline ends. Written as DNA, the CDR3 is TGTGCCAGCATACAGAGTACTGGAAACACCATATATTTT. Amino acids: CASIQSTGNTIYF. The full variable domain, completed using reference TRBV2 and TRBJ1-3, is EPEVTQTPSHQVTQMGQEVILRCVPISNHLYFYWYRQILGQKVEFLVSFYNNEISEKSEIFDDQFSVERPDGSNFTLKIRSTKLEDSAMYFCASIQSTGNTIYFGEGSWLTVV.

The V and J genes are TRBV19 and TRBJ2-1; TRBD1 aligns across 11 bases. The CDR3 length is 15 residues. Germline CDR1 reads LNHDA; CDR2 reads SQIVND (reference sequence). V shed 3 bases and J 6 bases; nucleotides not matched to a gene: 4. CDR3 residues: CASSIPGQGGNEQFF. DNA for the CDR3: TGTGCCAGTAGTATTCCGGGACAGGGGGGCAATGAGCAGTTCTTC. Looking up the rest from reference TRBV19 and TRBJ2-1 gives the full variable domain: DGGITQSPKYLFRKEGQNVTLSCEQNLNHDAMYWYRQDPGQGLRLIYYSQIVNDFQKGDIAEGYSVSREKKESFPLTVTSAQKNPTAFYLCASSIPGQGGNEQFFGPGTRLTVL.